This T cell receptor beta chain originates from a study of shared clonotypes between healthy human individuals. Unsorted samples, those not sorted, used some 90 million PBMCs for genomic DNA. It was across several immunoSEQ plates that each subset's genomic DNA was evenly split. Libraries were prepared by immunoSEQ multiplex PCR; TCRdb keeps only in-frame clonotypes and omits some of them. Seen here are fewer than 550,000 clones, over 60% observed once, and the top ten hold 9.5% to 15%. Germline CDR1 is LGHNA and CDR2 is YNFKEQ. This CDR3 region has 11 residues. In its sample, this clone was seen once.

Sequencing was performed on PBMCs. The rearrangement uses TRBV4-2 and TRBJ2-5, with D uncertain. With the DNA end fitting TRBJ2-7 better, the J assignment may be wrong. The clonotype originates from a woman in her thirties or forties in good health. Some clones in this sample may be carry-over from other donors' samples. For the CDR3, the DNA is TGTGCCAGCAGCCAAGGTGACGAGCAGTACTTC. Its protein product is CASSQGDEQYF.